This T cell receptor (beta chain) comes out of a study of neurological immune-mediated disorders (dated by TCRdb to 2018 to 2020). At the level of the whole study: Of the approximately 34 multiple sclerosis patients, about 30 had relapsing-remitting MS and 3 had secondary progressive MS. Of the approximately 68 subjects in the cohort, some 14 were HAM/TSP patients, approximately 34 were multiple sclerosis patients, and 20 were healthy controls. Longitudinal samples, technical triplicates and paired sorted CD4+ and CD8+ T-cell subsets, alongside PBMC samples, were included among the roughly 100 TCR-beta libraries. The study compared peripheral blood TCR-beta repertoires of HTLV-I-associated myelopathy (HAM/TSP) patients, multiple sclerosis patients and healthy controls using UMI-based sequencing.

cDNA synthesis used template-switch 5'RACE with a primer carrying a 10-nucleotide random unique molecular identifier tagging each TCR transcript. Every sequencing run covered 15-18 subjects and yielded more than 160 million TCR-beta sequences. The RNeasy kit was used to extract total RNA. Using the KAPA Real-time Library Amplification kit, TCR-beta VDJ regions were amplified with primers for the TCR constant region and the 5'RACE anchor. Sample indexes and Illumina adaptors were added in a first PCR, and a second PCR then increased library yield. After Ampure bead purification, the TCR product of roughly 650 bp was size-selected on a 2% E-gel SizeSelection system. Before pooling, library quality was assessed on a Bioanalyzer, concentration was determined with Qubit, and library quantification was performed with the Kapa Library Quantification kit. Libraries were sequenced paired-end 2 x 150 bp on an Illumina HiSeq 2500. To increase sequence diversity, roughly 24-32% phiX was spiked into each library pool. The authors processed their data as follows. The UMI-based MiGEC pipeline processed quality-filtered reads and removed over 85% of raw TCR sequences during error correction. IMGT germline references were used for alignment of VDJ genes, and clonotypes were defined by a unique CDR3 amino acid sequence together with V-J genes. Clonal expansion, Shannon diversity and CDR3 relatedness (CalcPairwiseDistances, ClusterSamples) were evaluated with VDJtools, and phylogenetic trees were built with CLCbio workbench. A clone was classed as expanded if it had 8 or more unique UMIs, a cutoff based on coefficient-of-variation modelling across technical triplicates. Using fastp trimming at Q25 and MiXCR clonotype assembly, TCRdb reanalyzed the public sequencing data and kept in-frame beta chains. Each entry is one CDR3 protein sequence, shown with its most common DNA and genes. The V and J calls follow TCRdb's processing rather than the paper's. In all, the sample holds over 35,000 distinct CDR3 sequences, and 3% to 4% of those were seen once. Around 2% of the sample is held by the ten biggest clonotypes.

Unsorted PBMC libraries were generated from 2 million PBMCs stored in RNAlater at -80 °C until RNA extraction. Multiple sclerosis patients were enrolled in a US clinical protocol evaluating disease progression by magnetic resonance imaging. PBMCs were separated from peripheral blood using Ficoll-Hypaque density gradient centrifugation and then cryopreserved in liquid nitrogen. At least ten counts were recorded for this clonotype. Its specific antigen is unknown. There are no base qualities to consult, and no much larger clone falls within one base. CDR3 length: 12 amino acids, cysteine to phenylalanine. Left in the record is the CDR3 DNA by itself, 36 bases read in frame from the first base. A distance of 9 bases separates the germline ends of V and J, which lose 4 bases and 8 bases respectively. CDR1 and CDR2, per the germline V gene, are SGHRS and YFSETQ. General study outcomes and caveats: No association of the MS cluster with clinical or MRI features was observed, and the need for larger cohorts was stated by the authors. TCR clonal expansion was greatest in HAM/TSP patients and smallest in MS patients, who ranked below even healthy controls. Across subjects, expanded clones never shared an identical CDR3 amino acid sequence, which suggests that the TCR-beta repertoires in every group were private. In phylogenetic analysis, the repertoires of 18 of 34 MS patients grouped into a cluster of related CDR3 sequences, which suggests a possible signature at the repertoire level.

Sequencing was carried out using PBMCs. The sequence was obtained from a man aged 30-40 years with multiple sclerosis. Recombination linked TRBV5-1 to TRBJ2-2; TRBD2 is possibly the D segment (5 matching bases). Here the CDR3 is given as CASSRGYGELFF. The nucleotide sequence reads TGCGCCAGCAGCCGGGGTTATGGGGAGCTGTTTTTT.